This TCR beta chain was obtained from a study of beta chain features in type 1 diabetes. Findings of the study overall: The question left open here concerned HLA type influencing TCRB rearrangement. Shortening that was moderate but significant affected the TCRB CDR3s of Type 1 diabetes patients in all four CD4+ subsets. Type 1 diabetes patients had VDJ junctions that carried fewer insertions and more deletions.

Every isolated RNA sample was fully reverse transcribed, so sequencing captured expressed TCRB transcripts. Method: immunoSEQ multiplex PCR; TCRdb's copy keeps in-frame clones and lacks some. The table shows some 640,000 clones, with more than 13% occurring only once. Via CD45RO/CCR7/CD25/CD127/CD95/CD27, cells of the CD4+ naive, central memory, regulatory and stem cell-like memory subsets were sorted. About this clone itself: Its antigen is not known.

V lost 3 bases to trimming and J lost 2 bases; unmatched junction nucleotides: 8. Germline V gene sequence: CDR1 SGHTA, CDR2 FQGNSA. The CDR3 length is 16 residues. V gene TRBV7-2 combines with J gene TRBJ2-7; 9 nucleotides align to TRBD1. The source of this sequence is a man aged 18 to 30 with type 1 diabetes. Sequencing was performed on naive CD4+ T cells from blood. The CDR3: CASSFPGTGYTYEQYF. Here the CDR3 DNA reads TGTGCCAGCAGCTTCCCCGGGACAGGGTACACCTACGAGCAGTACTTC. Based on the CDR3 plus reference TRBV7-2 and TRBJ2-7, the full variable domain is GAGVSQSPSNKVTEKGKDVELRCDPISGHTALYWYRQSLGQGLEFLIYFQGNSAPDKSGLPSDRFSAERTGGSVSTLTIQRTQQEDSAVYLCASSFPGTGYTYEQYFGPGTRLTVT.